Presented here are 21 T cell receptor beta chains from one specimen sequenced in a study of T cell responses to AZD1222 COVID-19 vaccine. Method: immunoSEQ multiplex PCR; TCRdb's copy keeps in-frame clones and lacks some. Of about 130,000 clones in the sample, 93% are singletons; the top ten hold over 4%. The material was peripheral blood, obtained on day 0 of AZD1222 vaccination. The source is an adult in good health.

The rearrangement uses TRBV5-1 and TRBJ2-1; 9 bases are a match to TRBD2. The germline gives CDR1 SGHRS, CDR2 YFSETQ. The CDR3 runs to 14 residues. V was pared by 0 bases and J by 7 bases, with 2 bases of the junction left unmatched. CDR3 nucleotides: TGCGCCAGCAGCTTGGGACTAGCGGCGAATGAGCAGTTCTTC. It translates to CASSLGLAANEQFF.

The gene calls are TRBV7-8 and TRBJ2-5; possible D gene TRBD2, 6 bases. This CDR3 contains 13 residues. The germline V gene encodes CDR1 SGHVS and CDR2 FQNEAQ. Trimming took off 5 bases at V and 5 bases at J, with 12 bases between the two ends. CDR3: CASSPGLAETQYF. The CDR3 DNA reads TGTGCCAGCAGCCCTGGGCTAGCGGAGACCCAGTACTTC.

The chain carries TRBV29-1 and TRBJ2-7, with a possible D match to TRBD2 (6 bases). The CDR3 runs 14 residues. Germline CDR1 and CDR2: SQVTM and ANQGSEA. Between the trimmed V and J ends, which lost 4 bases and 1 base, there was a span of 14 bases. This CDR3 reads CSVGGDFRSYEQYF. For the CDR3, the DNA is TGCAGCGTTGGCGGGGACTTTCGTTCCTACGAGCAGTACTTC.

The CDR3 DNA reads TGTGCCAGCAGCCCCAGACAGGAGAATTCACCCCTCCACTTT. Residues: CASSPRQENSPLHF. The chain employs TRBV5-4 and TRBJ1-6, with a weak D call TRBD1 (6 bases). Germline assignment: CDR1 SGHNT and CDR2 YYREEE (reference sequence). The CDR3 spans 14 residues. V was trimmed by 4 bases and J by 7 bases, leaving 12 bases between them.

V and J are TRBV4-1 and TRBJ2-7; 8 bases match TRBD2. The V gene end was trimmed by 2 bases and the J gene end by 6 bases; junction bases not matched to a gene: 9. The CDR3 totals 15 residues. Germline CDR1 reads MGHRA; CDR2 reads YSYEKL. DNA for the CDR3: TGCGCCAGCAGCCAACGGCAGCGGGAGAGAGGCGAGCAGTACTTC. Encoded protein: CASSQRQRERGEQYF.

The chain combines TRBV18 with TRBJ2-7; TRBD1 matches 8 bases. This CDR3 contains 14 residues. J was trimmed by 6 bases and V by 6 bases; bases with no gene match: 10. The germline V gene encodes CDR1 KGHSH and CDR2 LQKENI. The CDR3: CASSWSGGEGEQYF. The CDR3 bases are TGTGCCAGCTCCTGGTCAGGGGGCGAAGGCGAGCAGTACTTC.

This chain connects TRBV4-2 to TRBJ2-3, with D hard to call. This CDR3 region has 16 residues. Germline-derived CDR1 and CDR2 are LGHNA and YNFKEQ. With 1 base removed from V and 6 bases from J, the gap between germline ends came to 17 bases. The CDR3 nucleotides are TGTGCCAGCAGCCAAGTCGCAACGGCAGCGTCGGATACGCAGTATTTT. Protein: CASSQVATAASDTQYF.

This clone was picked up a small number of times. The CDR3 DNA reads TGTGCCAGCAGCGTCAACAGGGTATCACCCCTCCACTTT. Protein sequence: CASSVNRVSPLHF. The chain joins TRBV7-3 to TRBJ1-6; tentatively, D is TRBD1 (6 bases). The CDR3 runs to 13 residues. Germline loops: CDR1 SGHTA, CDR2 FQGTGA. V shed 5 bases and J shed 10 bases, with 12 bases lying between them.

The chain recombines TRBV6-1 with TRBJ1-5; D is ambiguous. V was shortened by 1 base and J by 9 bases, with 4 bases between the two germline ends. CDR3 length: 11 residues. Looked up from germline, CDR1 is MNHNS and CDR2 is SASEGT. This CDR3 is CASSEGRPQHF. DNA for the CDR3: TGTGCCAGCAGTGAAGGAAGGCCCCAGCATTTT.

V gene TRBV10-3 combines with J gene TRBJ2-1, with 8 bases aligning to TRBD2. Looked up from germline, CDR1 is ENHRY and CDR2 is SYGVKD. The CDR3 has 15 residues. Losses at the gene ends were 2 bases for V and 2 bases for J; bases not matched to a gene: 2. CDR3 region: CAISELAGTYNEQFF. CDR3 coding DNA: TGTGCCATCAGTGAGCTAGCGGGCACCTACAATGAGCAGTTCTTC.

The CDR3 DNA reads TGTGCCAGCACCCATCGGTCAGAAGCTTTCTTT. Protein product: CASTHRSEAFF. V is TRBV12-3 or TRBV12-4 and J is TRBJ1-1; D ambiguous. The CDR3 is 11 residues long. Between the trimmed V and J ends, which lost 7 bases and 8 bases, there was a span of 11 bases.

The rearrangement joins TRBV7-8 to TRBJ1-6, with 8 bases identical to TRBD1. In germline, CDR1 is SGHVS, CDR2 FQNEAQ. The CDR3 sequence is 15 residues long. The ends lost 4 bases at V and 7 bases at J; junction bases unmatched: 6. The CDR3: CASSSAGGGNSPLHF. The CDR3 coding sequence is TGTGCCAGCAGCTCCGCAGGGGGCGGGAATTCACCCCTCCACTTT.

The chain combines TRBV29-1 with TRBJ2-7, with 13 bases fitting TRBD2. The CDR3 has 13 residues. The trim removed 8 bases at V and 5 bases at J, leaving 6 bases unmatched. CDR1 is SQVTM and CDR2 is ANQGSEA in the germline V gene. The CDR3 loop reads CSPHGLAGDEQYF. The CDR3 region has the DNA TGCAGCCCACACGGACTAGCGGGAGACGAGCAGTACTTC.

The V gene is TRBV11-1, the J gene TRBJ2-1; D is undetermined. From germline, CDR1 is SGHAT and CDR2 FQDESV (reference sequence). Trimming shortened V by 2 bases and J by 8 bases, and 13 bases separated the two germline ends. This CDR3 spans 14 amino acids. The CDR3 DNA is TGTGCCAGCAGCTTATTGAAGAGGTCCGATGAGCAGTTCTTC. Amino acid sequence: CASSLLKRSDEQFF.

This clone was detected once. The chain employs TRBV7-8 and TRBJ1-4; TRBD1 agrees at 10 bases. Germline V gene data show CDR1 as SGHVS and CDR2 as FQNEAQ. The trim removed 3 bases at V and 8 bases at J, leaving 3 bases unmatched. The length of the CDR3 is 14 residues. The CDR3 nucleotides read TGTGCCAGCAGCTTCCGGGACAGGGGCGAAAAACTGTTTTTT. This encodes CASSFRDRGEKLFF. The full variable domain, its missing parts supplied by reference TRBV7-8 and TRBJ1-4, is GAGVSQSPRYKVAKRGQDVALRCDPISGHVSLFWYQQALGQGPEFLTYFQNEAQLDKSGLPSDRFFAERPEGSVSTLKIQRTQQEDSAVYLCASSFRDRGEKLFFGSGTQLSVL.

This chain connects TRBV24-1 to TRBJ1-1; D might be TRBD1 (5 bases). The V end was cut by 4 bases, the J end by 5 bases, with 10 bases between. The CDR3 length is 13 residues. CDR1 and CDR2 from the germline V gene are KGHDR and SFDVKD. CDR3: CATSEGGGTEAFF. In DNA, the CDR3 is TGTGCCACCAGTGAGGGCGGGGGAACTGAAGCTTTCTTT.

The chain links TRBV2 to TRBJ2-7; tentative D call: TRBD2 (5 bases). The CDR3 has 14 amino acids. The V end lost 6 bases, the J end lost 6 bases, and 18 bases lay between the germline ends. Germline V gene data show CDR1 as SNHLY and CDR2 as FYNNEI. CDR3 in amino acids: CASSPRETWGEQYF. The CDR3 coding sequence is TGTGCCAGCAGCCCGAGGGAGACATGGGGCGAGCAGTACTTC.

This clone was detected only once. The chain is built from TRBV12-3 or TRBV12-4 and TRBJ1-6, with D hard to call. This CDR3 comprises 13 residues. The V end was cut by 6 bases, the J end by 7 bases, with 10 bases between. The CDR3 spells CASRGRKNSPLHF. Here the CDR3 DNA reads TGTGCCAGCAGGGGAAGAAAGAATTCACCCCTCCACTTT.

The rearrangement joins TRBV12-2 to TRBJ1-3; the table assigns TRBD1, which was not confirmed against the DNA. TRBV12-2 has pseudogene status. The CDR3 spans 16 residues. The CDR3 loop reads CASRPYRRFSGNTIYF. As DNA, the CDR3 is TGTGCAAGTCGCCCTTACAGGCGGTTCTCTGGAAACACCATATATTTT.

As for this clone: At one boundary the junction diverges from the germline segment, which might be a read error. The identical CDR3 is also encoded by other nucleotide sequences in the sample. The chain combines TRBV28 with TRBJ2-2, with D tentatively TRBD1 or TRBD2 (5 bases each). Germline CDR1 is MDHEN and CDR2 is SYDVKM. CDR3 size: 15 residues. CDR3 nucleotides: TGTGCCAGCAGTTTAGGTGGTGAGGACACCGGGGAGCTATTTTTT. This sequence encodes CASSLGGEDTGELFF.

The chain uses TRBV2 and TRBJ1-2, with 7 bases identical to TRBD1. Per the germline V gene, CDR1 is SNHLY and CDR2 is FYNNEI. The J segment lost 6 bases and the V segment lost 6 bases, leaving 10 bases of the junction unmatched. CDR3 length: 14 amino acids. CDR3 bases: TGTGCCAGCAGACCTGACAGGGTCGACCATGGCTACACCTTC. It yields the protein CASRPDRVDHGYTF.